This T cell receptor beta chain was retrieved from a study of graft-versus-host responses after intestinal transplantation. Study summary: Transplants were multivisceral, liver-intestinal, or isolated intestinal. The whole recipient group had anti-thymocyte globulin induction followed by tacrolimus and steroids for around three years. Study conclusions and caveats: Within the allografts of patients who had graft-donor T cell macrochimerism, graft-versus-host to host-versus-graft clonal ratios were high. The recipient marrow held GvH clones, and some of them showed up first in ileum or blood.

Profiling relied on immunoSEQ multiplex PCR, and the TCRdb table lists in-frame clones only, not all of them. The data contain approximately 70,000 clones, 84% of them seen just once; the ten biggest clones take up roughly 0.4%. V lost 5 bases to trimming and J lost 2 bases, with 17 bases between them. In germline, CDR1 is SQVTM, CDR2 ANQGSEA. The CDR3 covers 15 residues. Regarding this clone: Antigen unknown.

V and J are TRBV29-1 and TRBJ2-3; D is possibly TRBD1 (6 bases). The sequencing used unstimulated CD4+ T cells sorted from spleen or lymph node cells, collected before transplant. The source of this sequence is a human donor who was the organ donor for an intestinal transplant. The CDR3 loop reads CSVLQGFPYTDTQYF. CDR3 DNA sequence: TGCAGCGTTCTACAGGGATTTCCTTACACAGATACGCAGTATTTT.